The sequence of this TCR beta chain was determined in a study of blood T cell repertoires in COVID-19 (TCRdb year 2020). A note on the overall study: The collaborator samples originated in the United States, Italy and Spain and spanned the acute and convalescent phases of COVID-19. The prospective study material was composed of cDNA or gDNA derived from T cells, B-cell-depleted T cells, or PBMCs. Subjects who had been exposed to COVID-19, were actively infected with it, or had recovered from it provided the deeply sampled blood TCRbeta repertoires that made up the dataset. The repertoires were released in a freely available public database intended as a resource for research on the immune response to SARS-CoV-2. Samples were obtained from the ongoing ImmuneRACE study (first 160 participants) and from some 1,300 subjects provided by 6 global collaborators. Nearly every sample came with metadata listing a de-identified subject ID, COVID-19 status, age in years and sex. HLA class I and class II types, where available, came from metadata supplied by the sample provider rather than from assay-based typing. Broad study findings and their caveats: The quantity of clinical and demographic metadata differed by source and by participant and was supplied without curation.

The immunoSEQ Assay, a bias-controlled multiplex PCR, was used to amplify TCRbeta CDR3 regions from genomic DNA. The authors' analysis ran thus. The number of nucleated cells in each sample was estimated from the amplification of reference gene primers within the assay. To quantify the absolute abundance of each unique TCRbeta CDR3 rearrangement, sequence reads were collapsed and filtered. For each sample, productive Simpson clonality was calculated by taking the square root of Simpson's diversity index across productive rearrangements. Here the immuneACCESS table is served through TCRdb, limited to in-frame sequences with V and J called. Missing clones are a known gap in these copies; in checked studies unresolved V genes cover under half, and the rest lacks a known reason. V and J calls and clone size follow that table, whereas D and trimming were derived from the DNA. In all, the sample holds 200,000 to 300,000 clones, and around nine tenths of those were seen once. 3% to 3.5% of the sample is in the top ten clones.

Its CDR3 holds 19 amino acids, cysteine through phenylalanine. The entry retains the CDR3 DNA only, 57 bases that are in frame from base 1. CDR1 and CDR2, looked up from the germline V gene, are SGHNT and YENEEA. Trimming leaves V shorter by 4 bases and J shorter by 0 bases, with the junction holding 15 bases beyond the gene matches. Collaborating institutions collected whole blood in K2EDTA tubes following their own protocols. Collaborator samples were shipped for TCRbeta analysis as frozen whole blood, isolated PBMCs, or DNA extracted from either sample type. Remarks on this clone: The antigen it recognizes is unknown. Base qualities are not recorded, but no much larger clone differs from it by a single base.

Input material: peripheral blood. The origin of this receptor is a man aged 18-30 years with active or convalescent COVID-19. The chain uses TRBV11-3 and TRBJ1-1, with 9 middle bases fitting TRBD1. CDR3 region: CASSSPRDRARRVNTEAFF. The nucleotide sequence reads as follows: TGTGCCAGCAGCTCCCCTCGGGACAGGGCGCGTAGGGTGAACACTGAAGCTTTCTTT. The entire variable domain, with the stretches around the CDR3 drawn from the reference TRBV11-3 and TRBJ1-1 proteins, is EAGVVQSPRYKIIEKKQPVAFWCNPISGHNTLYWYLQNLGQGPELLIRYENEEAVDDSQLPKDRFSAERLKGVDSTLKIQPAELGDSAVYLCASSSPRDRARRVNTEAFFGQGTRLTVV.